The present T cell receptor (beta chain) was sequenced within a study of blood T cell repertoires in COVID-19. Generated by immunoSEQ multiplex PCR, the TCRdb table keeps only in-frame clones and is missing some. The data show approximately 150,000 clones, roughly 89% seen once. Germline V gene lookup returns CDR1 MNHEY and CDR2 SVGAGI. V was pared by 0 bases and J by 1 base, with 10 bases between. The CDR3 covers 16 residues. The sequence derives from a woman aged 60 to 75 who had recovered from COVID-19. Sample: peripheral blood. The gene calls are TRBV6-5 and TRBJ1-3; D is uncertain. The CDR3 sequence: CASSYSQFRSGNTIYF. The CDR3 bases are TGTGCCAGCAGTTACTCCCAGTTTCGATCTGGAAACACCATATATTTT.